This record covers a single T cell receptor (beta chain). Followed over time, Seattle patients had been enrolled while infection was active. Authors' methods: Cell counts per sample came from amplifying reference gene primers. The repertoire was sequenced with immunoSEQ multiplex PCR; TCRdb's copy has only in-frame clones and lacks some. The DNA gave D and trimming, while V, J and clone size come from that table. The profile shows tens of thousands of clones, around four fifths of them singletons. This CDR3 spans 16 amino acids. Per the germline V gene, CDR1 is SGHVS and CDR2 is FNYEAQ. The V segment lost 4 bases and the J segment 6 bases; nucleotides outside the gene matches: 7. The data derive from a study of blood T cell repertoires in COVID-19. Study as a whole: COVID-19 samples from acute and convalescent phases originated in the United States, Italy and Spain. PBMCs, B-cell-depleted T cells, or T cells provided the cDNA or gDNA that made up the material.

The sequenced material came from peripheral blood. This sequence joins TRBV7-6 and TRBJ2-2; 11 bases agree with TRBD2. The TCR comes from a man aged 60 to 69 with COVID-19, enrolled during active disease. Here the CDR3 reads CASSSRGTSGSGELFF. The CDR3 DNA follows: TGTGCCAGCAGCTCCCGCGGGACTAGCGGTTCCGGGGAGCTGTTTTTT.